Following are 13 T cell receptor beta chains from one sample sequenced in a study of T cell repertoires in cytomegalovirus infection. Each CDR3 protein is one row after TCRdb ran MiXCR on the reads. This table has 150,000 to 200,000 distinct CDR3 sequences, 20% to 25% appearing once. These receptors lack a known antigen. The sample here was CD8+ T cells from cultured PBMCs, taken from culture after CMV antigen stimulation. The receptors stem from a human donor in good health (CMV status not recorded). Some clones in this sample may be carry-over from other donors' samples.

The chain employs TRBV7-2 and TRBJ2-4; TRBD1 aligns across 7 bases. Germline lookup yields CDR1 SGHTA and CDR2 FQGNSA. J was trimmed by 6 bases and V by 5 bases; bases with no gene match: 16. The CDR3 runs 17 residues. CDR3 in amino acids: CASSPPRGILPTNIQYF. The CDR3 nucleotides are TGTGCCAGCAGCCCCCCCAGGGGGATCCTGCCGACAAACATTCAGTACTTC.

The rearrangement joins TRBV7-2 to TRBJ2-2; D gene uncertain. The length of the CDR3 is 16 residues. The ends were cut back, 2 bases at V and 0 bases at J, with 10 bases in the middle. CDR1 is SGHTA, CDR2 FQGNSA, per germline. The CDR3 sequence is CASSLNGQANTGELFF. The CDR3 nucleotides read TGTGCCAGCAGCTTAAACGGGCAGGCGAACACCGGGGAGCTGTTTTTT.

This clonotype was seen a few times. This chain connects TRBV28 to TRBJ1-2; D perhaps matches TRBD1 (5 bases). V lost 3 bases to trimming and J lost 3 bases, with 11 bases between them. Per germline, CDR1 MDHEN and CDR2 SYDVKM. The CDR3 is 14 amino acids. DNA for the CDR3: TGTGCCAGCAGTTTCAGGGAATCCCACTATGGCTACACCTTC. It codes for CASSFRESHYGYTF.

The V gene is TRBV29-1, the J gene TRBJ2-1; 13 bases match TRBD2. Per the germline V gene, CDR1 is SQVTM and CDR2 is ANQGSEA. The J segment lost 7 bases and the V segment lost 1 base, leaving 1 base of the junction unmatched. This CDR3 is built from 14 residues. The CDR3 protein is CSVEGTSGGNEQFF. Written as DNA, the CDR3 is TGCAGCGTTGAAGGGACTAGCGGGGGTAATGAGCAGTTCTTC.

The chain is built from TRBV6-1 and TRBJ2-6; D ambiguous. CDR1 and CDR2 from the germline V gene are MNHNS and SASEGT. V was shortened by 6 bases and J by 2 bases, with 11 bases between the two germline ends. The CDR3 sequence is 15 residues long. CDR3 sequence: CASSTLRTGANVLTF. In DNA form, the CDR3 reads TGTGCCAGCAGCACCCTGCGGACTGGGGCCAACGTCCTGACTTTC.

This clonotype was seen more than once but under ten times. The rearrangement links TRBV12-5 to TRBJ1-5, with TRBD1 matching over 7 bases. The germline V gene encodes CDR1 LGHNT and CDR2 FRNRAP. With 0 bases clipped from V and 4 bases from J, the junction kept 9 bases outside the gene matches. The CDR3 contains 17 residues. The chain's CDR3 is CASGLVRGGEKNQPQHF. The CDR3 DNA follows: TGTGCTAGTGGTTTGGTACGAGGGGGCGAAAAGAATCAGCCCCAGCATTTT.

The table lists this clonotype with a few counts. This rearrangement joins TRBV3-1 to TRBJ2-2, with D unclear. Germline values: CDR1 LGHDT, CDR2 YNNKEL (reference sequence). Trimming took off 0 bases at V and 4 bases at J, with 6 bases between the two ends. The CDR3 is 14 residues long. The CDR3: CASSQDRGTGELFF. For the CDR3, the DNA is TGTGCCAGCAGCCAAGATCGTGGCACCGGGGAGCTGTTTTTT.

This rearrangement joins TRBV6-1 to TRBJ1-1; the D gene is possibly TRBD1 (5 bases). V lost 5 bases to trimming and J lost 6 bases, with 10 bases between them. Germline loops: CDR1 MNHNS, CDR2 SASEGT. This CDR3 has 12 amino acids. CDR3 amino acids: CASSKGRSEAFF. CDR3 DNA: TGTGCCAGCAGTAAGGGACGGTCTGAAGCTTTCTTT.

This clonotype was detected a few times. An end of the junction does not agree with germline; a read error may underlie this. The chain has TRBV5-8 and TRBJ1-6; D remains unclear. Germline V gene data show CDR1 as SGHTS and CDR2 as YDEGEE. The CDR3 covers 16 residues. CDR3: CASSSKTEAYNSPLRF. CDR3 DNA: TGTGCCAGCAGCTCCAAGACCGAAGCCTATAATTCACCCCTCCGCTTT.

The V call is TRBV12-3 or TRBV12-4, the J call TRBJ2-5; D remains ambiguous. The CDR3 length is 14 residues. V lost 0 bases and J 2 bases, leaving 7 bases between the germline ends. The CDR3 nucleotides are TGTGCCAGCAGTTTAGCTGCAGCACAAGAGACCCAGTACTTC. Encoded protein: CASSLAAAQETQYF.

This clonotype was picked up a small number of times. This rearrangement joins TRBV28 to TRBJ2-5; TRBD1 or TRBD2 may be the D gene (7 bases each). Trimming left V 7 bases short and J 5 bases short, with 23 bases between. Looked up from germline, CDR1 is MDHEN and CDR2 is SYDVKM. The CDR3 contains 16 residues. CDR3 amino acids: CASIPSGRGRQETQYF. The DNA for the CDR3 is TGTGCCAGCATTCCCTCAGGGAGGGGGCGACAGGAGACCCAGTACTTC.

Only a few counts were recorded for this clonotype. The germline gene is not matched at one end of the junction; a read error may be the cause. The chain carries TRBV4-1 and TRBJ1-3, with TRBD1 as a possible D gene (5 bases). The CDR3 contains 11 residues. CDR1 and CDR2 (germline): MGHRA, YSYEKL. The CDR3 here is CASSQGGDLDF. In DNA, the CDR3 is TGCGCCAGCAGCCAGGGTGGGGACCTTGATTTT.

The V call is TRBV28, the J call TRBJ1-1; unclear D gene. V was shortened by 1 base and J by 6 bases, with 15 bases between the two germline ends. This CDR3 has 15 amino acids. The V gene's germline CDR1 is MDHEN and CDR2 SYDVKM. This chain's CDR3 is CASSLLPSRKPEAFF. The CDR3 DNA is TGTGCCAGCAGTTTATTACCCTCTCGCAAGCCTGAAGCTTTCTTT.